Sequencing of this TCR beta chain was carried out in a study of T cell responses to AZD1222 COVID-19 vaccine. Study-level points and caveats: Spike-specific TCR breadth and depth grew following two AZD1222 doses.

Assay: immunoSEQ multiplex PCR; the TCRdb copy retains only in-frame clones and omits some. The data show more than 95,000 clones, more than 70% seen once. As to this clone: Its antigen is undetermined.

The sequenced sample was peripheral blood, obtained on day 0 of AZD1222 vaccination. The clonotype originates from an adult in good health.

In DNA form, the CDR3 reads TGTGCCAGTAGTCCTTCGACAGGGGTTTCCTACGAGCAGTACTTC. Protein sequence: CASSPSTGVSYEQYF. The chain recombines TRBV19 with TRBJ2-7; 8 bases fit TRBD1. This CDR3 contains 15 residues. Germline lookup yields CDR1 LNHDA and CDR2 SQIVND (reference sequence). V lost 5 bases and J lost 1; bases outside the gene matches: 7.